This T cell receptor (beta chain) stems from a study of T cell repertoires in cytomegalovirus infection. Study-level information: From public TCR beta signatures came an indication of both CMV infection and matching HLA type.

TCRdb re-called the reads with MiXCR, one entry per CDR3 protein. The data hold under 350,000 distinct CDR3 sequences, with over 7.5% observed a single time. In its sample, this clonotype was seen a few times. What it recognizes is unknown. This CDR3 spans 15 amino acids. CDR1 is DFQATT, CDR2 SNEGSKA, per germline (reference sequence). V gave up 3 bases and J gave up 10 bases; unmatched junction bases: 13. Whole-study results and caveats: HLA-C-restricted CMV-specific TCR beta clonotypes were dominant in the ex vivo response. Carriers of CMV plus the relevant HLA were identified by cumulative public TCR beta family frequency.

Sample: PBMCs. The receptor was derived from a human donor in good health (CMV status not recorded). Some clones in this sample may be carry-over from other donors' samples. The chain is built from TRBV20-1 and TRBJ2-2; 8 positions match TRBD2. The chain's CDR3 is CSASPPTGGREELFF. In nucleotides, the CDR3 is TGCAGTGCTAGCCCACCGACGGGGGGGAGGGAGGAGCTGTTTTTT.